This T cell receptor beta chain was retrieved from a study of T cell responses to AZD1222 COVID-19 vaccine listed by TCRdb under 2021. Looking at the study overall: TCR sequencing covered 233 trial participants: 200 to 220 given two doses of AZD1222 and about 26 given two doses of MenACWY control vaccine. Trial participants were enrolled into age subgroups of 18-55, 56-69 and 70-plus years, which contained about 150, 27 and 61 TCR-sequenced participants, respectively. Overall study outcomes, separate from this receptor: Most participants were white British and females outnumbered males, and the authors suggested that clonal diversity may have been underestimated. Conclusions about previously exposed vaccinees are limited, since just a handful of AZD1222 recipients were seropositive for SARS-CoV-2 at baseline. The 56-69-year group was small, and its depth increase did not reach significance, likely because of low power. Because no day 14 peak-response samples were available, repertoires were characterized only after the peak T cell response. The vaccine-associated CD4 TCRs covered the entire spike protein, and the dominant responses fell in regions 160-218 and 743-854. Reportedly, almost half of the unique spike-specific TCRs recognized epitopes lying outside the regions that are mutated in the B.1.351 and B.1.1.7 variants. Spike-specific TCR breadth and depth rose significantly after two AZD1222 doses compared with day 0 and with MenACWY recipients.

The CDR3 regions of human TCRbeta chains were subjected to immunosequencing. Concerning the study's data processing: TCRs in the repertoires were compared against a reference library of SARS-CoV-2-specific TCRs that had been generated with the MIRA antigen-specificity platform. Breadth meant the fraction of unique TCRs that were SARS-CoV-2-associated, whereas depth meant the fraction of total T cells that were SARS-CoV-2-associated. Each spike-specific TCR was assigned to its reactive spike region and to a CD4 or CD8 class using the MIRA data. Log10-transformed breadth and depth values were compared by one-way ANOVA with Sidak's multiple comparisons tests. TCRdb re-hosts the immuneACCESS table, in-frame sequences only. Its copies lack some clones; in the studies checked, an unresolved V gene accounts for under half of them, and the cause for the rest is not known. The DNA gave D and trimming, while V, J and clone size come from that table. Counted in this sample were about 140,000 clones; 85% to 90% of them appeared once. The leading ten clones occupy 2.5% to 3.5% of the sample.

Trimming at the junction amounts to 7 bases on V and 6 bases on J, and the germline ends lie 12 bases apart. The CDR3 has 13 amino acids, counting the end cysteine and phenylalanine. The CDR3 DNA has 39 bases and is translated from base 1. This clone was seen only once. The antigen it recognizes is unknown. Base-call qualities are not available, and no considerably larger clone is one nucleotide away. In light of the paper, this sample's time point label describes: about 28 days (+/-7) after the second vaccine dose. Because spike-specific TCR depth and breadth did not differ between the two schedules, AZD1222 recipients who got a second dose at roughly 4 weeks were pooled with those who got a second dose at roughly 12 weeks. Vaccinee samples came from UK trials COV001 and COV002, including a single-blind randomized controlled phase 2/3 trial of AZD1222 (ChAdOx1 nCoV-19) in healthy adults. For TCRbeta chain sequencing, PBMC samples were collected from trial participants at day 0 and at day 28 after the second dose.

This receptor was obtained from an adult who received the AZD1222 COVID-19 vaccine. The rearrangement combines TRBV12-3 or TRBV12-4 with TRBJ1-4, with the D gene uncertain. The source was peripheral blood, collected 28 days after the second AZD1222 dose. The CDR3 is CASTSRSHEKLFF. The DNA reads TGTGCCAGCACCTCAAGGAGCCATGAAAAACTGTTTTTT.